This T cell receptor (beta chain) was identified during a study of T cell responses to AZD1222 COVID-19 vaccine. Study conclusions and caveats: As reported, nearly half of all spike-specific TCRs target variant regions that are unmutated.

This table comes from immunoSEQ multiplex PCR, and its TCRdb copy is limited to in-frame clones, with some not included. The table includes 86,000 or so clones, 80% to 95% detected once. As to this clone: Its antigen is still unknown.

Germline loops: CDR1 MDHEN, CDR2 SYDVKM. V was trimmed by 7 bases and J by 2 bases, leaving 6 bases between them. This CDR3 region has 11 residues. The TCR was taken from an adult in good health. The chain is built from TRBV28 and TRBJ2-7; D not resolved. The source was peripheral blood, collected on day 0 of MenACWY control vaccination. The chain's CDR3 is CASTAAYEQYF. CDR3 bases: TGTGCCAGCACGGCCGCCTACGAGCAGTACTTC.